The source of this T cell receptor (beta chain) is a study of a mutant IDH1 vaccine in newly diagnosed glioma. This clone was observed a single time. Its matching antigen is unknown. Regarding time point: baseline, week 1 (first vaccination visit). Treatment denoted: pre-vaccination baseline after standard-of-care therapy. Each astrocytoma in the donors was new, WHO grade 3 or 4, IDH1-mutant and ATRX-lost. Study-wide results and limits: Vaccination elicited immune responses in 80% to 95% of patients.

Germline-derived CDR1 and CDR2 are SGHKS and YYEKEE (reference sequence). The CDR3 covers 14 residues. The junction had 5 bases not matched to a gene; V was cut back by 7 bases and J by 6 bases. The table came from immunoSEQ multiplex PCR; TCRdb's copy has only in-frame clones and leaves some out. The data hold 25,000 to 35,000 clones, with roughly 82% observed a single time. This TCR came from a man aged 25 to 40 with glioma. Here the sequenced sample was PBMCs, taken from a glioma patient treated with radiotherapy, temozolomide or both. The chain couples TRBV5-5 to TRBJ1-6; 9 positions match TRBD1. CDR3 residues: CASARTGVNSPLHF. The CDR3 DNA sequence: TGTGCCAGCGCTAGGACAGGGGTTAATTCACCCCTCCACTTT.